This T cell receptor (beta chain) was captured by sequencing in a study of T cells in Graves' hyperthyroidism and ophthalmopathy (dated by TCRdb to about 2019). Study-wide context: Peripheral blood samples were taken at initial diagnosis, before any treatment was given. A discovery cohort of about a hundred patients, approximately 45 with Graves' ophthalmopathy and about 58 with stable Graves' hyperthyroidism, was used to find distinguishing TCR V-J signatures. Prospective prediction of ophthalmopathy was tested in an independent validation cohort of approximately 18 hyperthyroidism patients and 15 to 17 patients who later progressed to ophthalmopathy. The 75 to 100 discovery patients were divided at random into training and test sets in a 7:3 ratio. The study also compared thyroid tissue and blood T-cell repertoires from five or six Graves' hyperthyroidism patients. After sampling, hyperthyroidism patients received methimazole starting at 30 mg daily, and ophthalmopathy patients received high-dose intravenous methylprednisolone. According to the paper, TCR Vbeta CDR3 sequencing was carried out on approximately 140 peripheral blood samples, which came from under 50 ophthalmopathy, 75 to 80 hyperthyroidism and approximately 17 progressor patients. Results the study describes overall, beyond this receptor: In cross-validation, a model built on a 13 V-J signature told ophthalmopathy apart from stable hyperthyroidism with approximately 90% sensitivity and about 81% specificity, and in testing the same model reached 80%/75%. Sample size was not statistically predetermined, and blinding of investigators to group allocation was not performed. Most expanded thyroid clonotypes (frequency above 0.001) were also found in blood, which suggests that blood repertoires may mirror thyroid immune responses. In validation, progression to ophthalmopathy was predicted by the model with more than 65% sensitivity and 72.22% specificity, a median of roughly 6.4 months before onset.

A patient counted as having stable Graves' hyperthyroidism if no progression to ophthalmopathy occurred over 18 months of follow-up. Hyperthyroidism patients were newly diagnosed, with disease duration under 2 months, and aged 18 to 65 years. Exclusion was applied to patients with uncontrolled infections, other autoimmune diseases, pregnancy or lactation. Diagnoses were based on clinical symptoms, serum thyroxine and TRAb, thyroid ultrasound and orbital computed tomography. PBMCs were isolated from more than 8 ml of fresh peripheral blood by Ficoll-Paque density gradient centrifugation. Trizol reagent was used to extract total RNA, and RNA quality was then checked on an Agilent 2100 Bioanalyzer. Via the germline V gene (reference sequence), CDR1 is LNHDA and CDR2 SQIVND. The CDR3 runs 13 amino acids, cysteine and phenylalanine included. Only CDR3 DNA is held: 39 bases, read in frame from base 1. The V end loses 1 base and the J end loses 4 bases, and a stretch of 7 bases separates them.

The TCR beta CDR3 regions were amplified from RNA transcripts. The first round of RT-PCR for the TCR CDR3 was performed with the HTBI primer set and the Qiagen OneStep RT-PCR kit. A second multiplex PCR round built the libraries, followed by size selection and purification. The libraries were sequenced on an Illumina HiSeq2000 using paired-end 100 bp reads. In the paper's pipeline: SOAPnuke was used to process the raw data, removing reads that contained adapters or uncalled bases, had a mean Phred below 15, or lacked an exact match to the constant primer or identifier. COPE v1.2.5 was used to merge the high-quality paired reads, and each unique nucleotide sequence was defined as a clonotype. MiTCR v1.1 was used to align the clonotypes against IMGT TRBV, TRBD and TRBJ reference segments. The analysis included only V-J combinations with a frequency above 0.0001, which together covered 99% to 99.2% of the repertoires. A TCS score was defined as the ratio between F50 (clonal expansion) and ExV (chaos), using BLOSUM62-based TCRdist between CDR3 peptides within each V-J. Welch's t-statistics and random forest reduced 500 to 650 V-J features to 13, which were used in a naive Bayes classifier (R e1071). TCRdb's own reprocessing of the public reads used fastp at Q25 and MiXCR and kept productive beta chains. One record per CDR3 amino acid sequence lists the most common genes and DNA. Here the V and J calls rest on TCRdb's processing, not on the authors' analysis. For this sample there are hundreds of thousands of distinct CDR3 sequences; roughly 13% appear just once. The top ten hold about 26% of the sample.

The sample holds a few counts of this clonotype. Its target antigen remains unknown. Base qualities are not at hand, and no much larger clone is one base apart. Sequencing was performed on blood. This receptor was taken from a woman aged 25 to 45 with Graves' hyperthyroidism. This chain joins TRBV19 to TRBJ1-2; no D gene can be assigned with confidence. CDR3 sequence: CASSIGDSYGYTF. Here is the DNA: TGTGCCAGTAGTATAGGGGATTCCTATGGCTACACCTTC.